These 28 T cell receptor beta chains were all obtained from the same sample, sequenced in a study of shared T cell receptors in the human thymus. The assay was immunoSEQ multiplex PCR, and TCRdb's table has in-frame clones only and misses some. The sample yields hundreds of thousands of clones, 70% to 80% seen once. The sample was also linked to a second study, of human thymus T cells.

The sample comprised thymocytes. Receptor source: a boy younger than two with a congenital heart defect.

The chain employs TRBV20-1 and TRBJ1-2; TRBD1 agrees at 8 bases. The CDR3 runs to 11 residues. Germline V gene sequence: CDR1 DFQATT, CDR2 SNEGSKA (reference sequence). With 3 bases clipped from V and 6 bases from J, the junction kept 0 bases outside the gene matches. In nucleotides, the CDR3 is TGCAGTGCTAGGACAGGGGATGGCTACACCTTC. Translating gives CSARTGDGYTF.

The rearrangement links TRBV27 to TRBJ2-2; weak D call: TRBD2 (5 bases). The CDR3 runs 15 residues. V was clipped by 5 bases and J by 4 bases, with 14 bases between them. Looked up from germline, CDR1 is MNHEY and CDR2 is SMNVEV (reference sequence). This CDR3 is CASSIRESPTGELFF. CDR3 DNA sequence: TGTGCCAGCAGTATCCGGGAATCTCCCACCGGGGAGCTGTTTTTT.

The chain uses TRBV7-9 and TRBJ2-7; 9 bases are shared with TRBD2. The V gene's germline CDR1 is SEHNR and CDR2 FQNEAQ (reference sequence). V was clipped by 4 bases and J by 4 bases; unmatched bases: 5. The CDR3 totals 14 residues. CDR3 nucleotides: TGTGCCAGCAGCTCACGACTAGCGGATTACGAGCAGTACTTC. Translated: CASSSRLADYEQYF.

In nucleotides, the CDR3 is TGCGCCAGCAGTGAGGAAAAGGGGGAGGGGACCGGGGAGCTGTTTTTT. Residues: CASSEEKGEGTGELFF. The J gene is TRBJ2-2, the V gene TRBV10-1; D may be TRBD2 (7 bases). The CDR3 contains 16 residues. V was pared by 2 bases and J by 5 bases, with 15 bases between. From germline, CDR1 is WNHNN and CDR2 SYGVQD (reference sequence).

The chain carries TRBV20-1 and TRBJ1-1; D not resolved. The V gene lost 6 bases and the J gene lost 5 bases, with 7 bases spanning the gap. The CDR3 is 10 amino acids. Per the germline V gene, CDR1 is DFQATT and CDR2 is SNEGSKA (reference sequence). CDR3 sequence (DNA): TGCAGTGCGAACGGGACTGAAGCTTTCTTT. Protein: CSANGTEAFF.

This sequence joins TRBV7-2 and TRBJ2-5, with 8 bases aligning to TRBD1. V shed 5 bases and J 1 base; nucleotides not matched to a gene: 6. The CDR3 runs to 15 residues. The germline CDR1 and CDR2 sequences are SGHTA and FQGNSA. The CDR3 DNA reads TGTGCCAGCAGCCGCGAGACAGGGGTCCAAGAGACCCAGTACTTC. Its translation is CASSRETGVQETQYF.

The rearrangement uses TRBV9 and TRBJ2-7, with D possibly TRBD1 on 6 matching bases. CDR3 length: 14 amino acids. CDR1 is SGDLS, CDR2 YYNGEE, per germline. The V and J ends lost 0 bases and 1 base respectively, with 8 bases between them. CDR3 sequence: CASSVGGPSYEQYF. DNA for the CDR3: TGTGCCAGCAGCGTAGGGGGGCCTTCCTACGAGCAGTACTTC.

This chain connects TRBV12-5 to TRBJ2-7; 7 positions agree with TRBD2. The CDR3 is 16 amino acids. In germline, CDR1 is LGHNT, CDR2 FRNRAP. V trimming: 5 bases; J trimming: 7 bases; junction bases outside the gene matches: 17. CDR3: CASGAPGTSAEGEQYF. CDR3 DNA: TGTGCTAGTGGTGCCCCCGGTACTAGCGCCGAAGGGGAGCAGTACTTC.

The sample holds one count of this clone. V usage is TRBV6-6 and J usage is TRBJ2-3, with 8 bases that match TRBD1. The V gene end was trimmed by 10 bases and the J gene end by 6 bases; junction bases not matched to a gene: 6. This CDR3 is 12 amino acids long. Germline CDR1 is MNHNY and CDR2 is SVGAGI (reference sequence). The DNA for the CDR3 is TGTGCCACCGCGACAGGGGTTGATACGCAGTATTTT. This codes for CATATGVDTQYF.

This clone was detected a few times. The chain uses TRBV10-2 and TRBJ2-7; 8 bases match TRBD1. This CDR3 region has 15 residues. Germline trimming cut 6 bases from V and 2 bases from J; bases unmatched to any gene: 9. Germline V gene lookup returns CDR1 WSHSY and CDR2 SAAADI. CDR3 loop: CASSSPTGDTYEQYF. The CDR3 DNA reads as TGCGCCAGCAGCTCCCCGACAGGGGACACCTACGAGCAGTACTTC.

This clone was observed once. This rearrangement joins TRBV2 to TRBJ2-3, with 12 bases lining up with TRBD2. With 7 bases clipped from V and 6 bases from J, the junction kept 8 bases outside the gene matches. Germline V gene sequence: CDR1 SNHLY, CDR2 FYNNEI. The CDR3 spans 15 residues. The CDR3 DNA sequence: TGTGCCAGCATTACTCCTAGCGGGAGGGGCGATACGCAGTATTTT. Residues: CASITPSGRGDTQYF.

The chain combines TRBV7-2 with TRBJ2-6; the D gene is possibly TRBD1 (5 bases). Germline assignment: CDR1 SGHTA and CDR2 FQGNSA. The CDR3 runs to 14 residues. CDR3 coding DNA: TGTGCGGTAGGACACCGCTCTGGGGCCAACGTCCTGACTTTC. It encodes CAVGHRSGANVLTF.

This clone was recorded once. V is TRBV29-1 and J is TRBJ1-3; no firm D call. The V and J ends lost 2 bases and 4 bases respectively, with 9 bases between them. This CDR3 has 13 amino acids. The germline V gene encodes CDR1 SQVTM and CDR2 ANQGSEA. The CDR3 loop reads CSVEPPSGNTIYF. The CDR3 nucleotides are TGCAGCGTTGAACCCCCTTCCGGAAACACCATATATTTT.

The gene calls are TRBV11-2 and TRBJ2-7; 8 nucleotides agree with TRBD1. Germline V gene lookup returns CDR1 SGHAT and CDR2 FQNNGV. V shed 0 bases and J 5 bases; nucleotides not matched to a gene: 6. This CDR3 has 15 amino acids. The CDR3 reads CASSLDGQGLNEQYF. The CDR3, as DNA: TGTGCCAGCAGCTTAGACGGACAGGGTCTAAACGAGCAGTACTTC.

Points on this clone: Compared with germline, one end of the junction differs, possibly owing to a read error. This chain connects TRBV6-6 to TRBJ2-7; perhaps TRBD1 as D (6 bases). The CDR3 has 14 residues. Germline V CDR1 and CDR2: MNHNY, SVGAGI (reference sequence). Here the CDR3 DNA reads TGTGCCATCAGTGAGGGACACCAAACCTACGAGCAGTACTTC. Translating gives CAISEGHQTYEQYF.

The chain combines TRBV7-2 with TRBJ2-3; TRBD2 might be the D (6 bases). CDR3 length: 16 amino acids. Trimming stripped 6 bases from V and 6 bases from J, with 22 bases between. Germline V lookup: CDR1 SGHTA, CDR2 FQGNSA. CDR3: CASSSPRGGVGDTQYF. In DNA form, the CDR3 reads TGTGCCAGCAGTTCTCCGAGGGGAGGAGTGGGGGATACGCAGTATTTT.

This clone was picked up one time. V gene TRBV19 combines with J gene TRBJ2-1, with D unclear. Germline V gives CDR1 LNHDA, CDR2 SQIVND (reference sequence). The CDR3 contains 11 residues. V was cut by 5 bases and J by 4 bases, with 3 bases left in between. CDR3 protein: CASSQYNEQFF. DNA of the CDR3: TGTGCCAGTAGTCAGTACAATGAGCAGTTCTTC.

This clone has more than one count but fewer than ten. The V gene is TRBV30, the J gene TRBJ2-1, with 8 nucleotides matching TRBD2. The CDR3 is made up of 16 amino acids. Germline trimming cut 4 bases from V and 8 bases from J; bases unmatched to any gene: 16. From germline, CDR1 is GTSNPN and CDR2 SVGIG (reference sequence). CDR3 nucleotides: TGTGCCTGGACCCCTACCCCCAGCGGGAGTGGGGATGAGCAGTTCTTC. Amino acids: CAWTPTPSGSGDEQFF.

This clone showed up just a few times. This chain joins TRBV19 and TRBJ2-2, with 10 nucleotides matching TRBD2. Germline V gene data show CDR1 as LNHDA and CDR2 as SQIVND (reference sequence). Losses at the gene ends were 3 bases for V and 0 bases for J; bases not matched to a gene: 7. The CDR3 sequence is 18 residues long. The CDR3 reads CASSISGTSAANTGELFF. In nucleotides, the CDR3 is TGTGCCAGTAGTATTTCGGGGACTAGCGCCGCGAACACCGGGGAGCTGTTTTTT.

This chain joins TRBV29-1 and TRBJ1-2; 9 bases match TRBD1. Germline CDR1 and CDR2: SQVTM and ANQGSEA. CDR3 size: 12 residues. After removal of 7 bases from V and 6 bases from J, the junction contained 6 bases not matched to a gene. CDR3 in amino acids: CSAPTGGDGYTF. CDR3 in DNA: TGCAGCGCCCCTACAGGGGGCGATGGCTACACCTTC.

V and J are TRBV2 and TRBJ2-2; 12 positions match TRBD1. Germline values: CDR1 SNHLY, CDR2 FYNNEI. Trimming removed 9 bases from V and 5 bases from J; junction bases left unmatched: 4. The CDR3 length is 14 residues. CDR3 nucleotides: TGTGCCAGTCGGGACAGGGGGCGGACCGGGGAGCTGTTTTTT. Translated, it gives CASRDRGRTGELFF.

This clone was found a few times. This chain uses TRBV29-1 with TRBJ2-1; 8 positions match TRBD2. J was trimmed by 2 bases and V by 4 bases; bases with no gene match: 7. This CDR3 region has 15 residues. Looked up from germline, CDR1 is SQVTM and CDR2 is ANQGSEA. The CDR3 region has the DNA TGCAGCGTTGCAGCGGGAGAGAACGCCTACAATGAGCAGTTCTTC. It yields the protein CSVAAGENAYNEQFF.

The chain recombines TRBV7-6 with TRBJ2-1; 16 nucleotides match TRBD2. CDR1 SGHVS and CDR2 FNYEAQ come from the germline V gene. The V segment lost 1 base and the J segment 7 bases; nucleotides outside the gene matches: 13. The CDR3 is 20 amino acids. The CDR3 reads CASSLEAEKGLAGGWNEQFF. As DNA, the CDR3 is TGTGCCAGCAGCTTAGAGGCAGAGAAGGGACTAGCGGGAGGGTGGAATGAGCAGTTCTTC.

The genes are TRBV10-2 and TRBJ2-7; 9 positions match TRBD2. V was clipped by 6 bases and J by 3 bases; unmatched bases: 3. Germline V lookup: CDR1 WSHSY, CDR2 SAAADI. The CDR3 contains 13 residues. The DNA for the CDR3 is TGCGCCAGCAGCCCTAGCGGGGTCTACGAGCAGTACTTC. Translation: CASSPSGVYEQYF.

V is TRBV27 and J is TRBJ1-1; no reliable D call. Germline-derived CDR1 and CDR2 are MNHEY and SMNVEV (reference sequence). The CDR3 runs 16 residues. V was cut by 6 bases and J by 0 bases, with 17 bases left in between. The CDR3 region is CASSLKRKGMNTEAFF. The CDR3 DNA follows: TGTGCCAGCAGCCTAAAGCGGAAGGGAATGAACACTGAAGCTTTCTTT.

The J gene is TRBJ2-1, the V gene TRBV11-2; D remains ambiguous. Trimming pared 2 bases from V and 5 bases from J, leaving 4 bases between. CDR3 length: 12 residues. Germline V gene data show CDR1 as SGHAT and CDR2 as FQNNGV. CDR3 in amino acids: CASSLSDNEQFF. The CDR3 DNA follows: TGTGCCAGCAGCTTATCGGACAATGAGCAGTTCTTC.

The V and J genes are TRBV9 and TRBJ2-2, with 7 positions matching TRBD2. The CDR3 contains 16 residues. Unmatched junction bases numbered 7, after V lost 0 bases and J lost 5 bases. The germline V gene encodes CDR1 SGDLS and CDR2 YYNGEE. The CDR3 bases are TGTGCCAGCAGCGTAGGGGCGGGGGAAACGACCGGGGAGCTGTTTTTT. Translation gives CASSVGAGETTGELFF.

The sample holds one count of this clone. This sequence joins TRBV5-6 and TRBJ2-7, with D perhaps matching TRBD1 (6 bases). The germline V gene has CDR1 SGHDT and CDR2 YYEEEE. Trimming left V 5 bases short and J 4 bases short, with 13 bases between. The CDR3 is made up of 13 amino acids. CDR3 region: CASSCSGHYEQYF. For the CDR3, the DNA is TGTGCCAGCAGTTGCTCGGGACATTACGAGCAGTACTTC.